These 7 T cell receptor beta chains originate from one sample sequenced in a study of regulatory T cells in long-lasting Graves disease. Building of the TCR beta libraries involved iRepertoire HTBI primers and Arm-PCR of CDR3 regions. Using its own MiXCR run on the multiplex PCR reads, TCRdb lists one record per CDR3 protein. The sample lists 390,000 or so distinct CDR3 sequences; about an eighth were seen once. Documented time point: newly diagnosed GD, antithyroid drugs for less than 3 months. PBMCs provided the RNA from which the TCR library was made. The sample was also linked to a second study, of T cells in Graves' hyperthyroidism and ophthalmopathy.

Sequencing was performed on peripheral blood mononuclear cells (PBMCs), taken at new diagnosis, from a patient treated with antithyroid drugs. The receptors here all came from a woman between 18 and 29 years old with Graves disease.

This clonotype has ten or more counts. The V call is TRBV18, the J call TRBJ2-5; D perhaps matches TRBD2 (6 bases). V was clipped by 3 bases and J by 2 bases, with 13 bases between them. Looked up from germline, CDR1 is KGHSH and CDR2 is LQKENI. The CDR3 has 15 residues. CDR3 coding DNA: TGTGCCAGCTCACCTAACCAGGGAGGACAAGAGACCCAGTACTTC. It codes for CASSPNQGGQETQYF.

This clonotype was seen at least ten times. The rearrangement joins TRBV20-1 to TRBJ1-2; maybe TRBD1 (5 bases). The germline V gene encodes CDR1 DFQATT and CDR2 SNEGSKA (reference sequence). The CDR3 sequence is 12 residues long. V gave up 6 bases and J gave up 4 bases, with 12 bases separating them. In DNA, the CDR3 is TGCAGTGCCATAGACAGCCCCTATGGCTACACCTTC. Amino acids: CSAIDSPYGYTF.

This clonotype was seen many times. V gene TRBV6-1 combines with J gene TRBJ2-7; the match to TRBD2 covers 13 bases. Per germline, CDR1 MNHNS and CDR2 SASEGT. CDR3 size: 16 residues. V lost 6 bases, J lost 7 bases, and 12 bases stayed unmatched. CDR3 coding DNA: TGTGCCAGCAGAGCACTAGCGGGAGGGCCATTGGAAGAGCAGTACTTC. Residues: CASRALAGGPLEEQYF.

This clonotype appeared many times. The chain carries TRBV6-5 and TRBJ1-1, with D possibly being TRBD1 (5 bases). Germline assignment: CDR1 MNHEY and CDR2 SVGAGI. The CDR3 sequence is 15 residues long. Deletions cut 4 bases from V and 10 bases from J, with 22 bases between. This chain's CDR3 is CASSSGTRAPRIAFF. CDR3 nucleotide sequence: TGTGCCAGCAGTTCGGGGACCAGAGCGCCACGTATAGCTTTCTTT.

This clonotype was observed many times. The CDR3: CASSLLGGGGSTDTQYF. CDR3 coding DNA: TGTGCCAGCAGTTTACTCGGCGGGGGGGGAAGCACAGATACGCAGTATTTT. The chain recombines TRBV27 with TRBJ2-3, with TRBD2 identical over 9 bases. Unmatched junction bases numbered 6, after V lost 2 bases and J lost 0 bases. CDR1 and CDR2 from the germline V gene are MNHEY and SMNVEV (reference sequence). The CDR3 runs to 17 residues.

The V gene is TRBV7-2, the J gene TRBJ2-3; 10 nucleotides align to TRBD2. The length of the CDR3 is 17 residues. Germline-derived CDR1 and CDR2 are SGHTA and FQGNSA. V was clipped by 5 bases and J by 1 base; unmatched bases: 9. CDR3 sequence: CASSIPGLAGGTDTQYF. Written as DNA, the CDR3 is TGTGCCAGCAGCATACCTGGGCTAGCGGGGGGCACAGATACGCAGTATTTT.

This clonotype was counted at least ten times. The junction departs from the called germline gene at one end, perhaps through a read error. V usage is TRBV5-1 and J usage is TRBJ1-2, with D maybe TRBD1 (5 bases). Looked up from germline, CDR1 is SGHRS and CDR2 is YFSETQ. There are 16 residues in the CDR3. CDR3 coding DNA: TGTGCCAGCAGCTTGGCCGGCGATATAGGGGATTATGGCTACACCTTC. Protein sequence: CASSLAGDIGDYGYTF.